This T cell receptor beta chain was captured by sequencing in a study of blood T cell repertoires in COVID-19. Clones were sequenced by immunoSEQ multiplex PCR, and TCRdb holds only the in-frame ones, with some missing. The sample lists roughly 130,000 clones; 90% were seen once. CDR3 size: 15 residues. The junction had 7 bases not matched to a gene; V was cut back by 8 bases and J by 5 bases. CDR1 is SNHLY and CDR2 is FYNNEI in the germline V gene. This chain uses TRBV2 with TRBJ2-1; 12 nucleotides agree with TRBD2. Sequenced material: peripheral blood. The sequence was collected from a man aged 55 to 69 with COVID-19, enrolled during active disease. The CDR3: CASDKLAGGHNEQFF. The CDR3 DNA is TGTGCCAGCGATAAACTAGCGGGAGGACACAATGAGCAGTTCTTC.